This entry features one TCR beta chain sequence. Germline CDR1 is PRHDT and CDR2 is FYEKMQ (reference sequence). V lost 1 base and J lost 4, with 8 bases in between. The CDR3 consists of 13 residues. This record comes from a study of control samples from healthy donors and cancer patients. Generated by immunoSEQ multiplex PCR, the TCRdb table keeps only in-frame clones and is missing some. The repertoire has around 50,000 clones, approximately 95% of them found once; the top ten carry approximately 1.9%. Input material: blood. The source of this sequence is a woman under 40 in good health. This chain connects TRBV13 to TRBJ2-7; D is uncertain. CDR3 in amino acids: CASSLDKTYEQYF. The CDR3 DNA reads as TGTGCCAGCAGCTTAGATAAAACTTACGAGCAGTACTTC.